A selection of T cell receptor beta chains follows, all from one sample in a study of blood T cell repertoires in COVID-19. TCRdb's table, derived via immunoSEQ multiplex PCR, lists solely in-frame clones and lacks some. The repertoire includes roughly 320,000 clones, 65% to 90% of them detected once, and about 4.6% sits in the top ten. Input material: PBMCs or T cells enriched from blood (not recorded which). The receptors derive from a man aged 30-40 years who had recovered from COVID-19. The CDR3 runs from the conserved cysteine through the conserved F or W. A D gene is named only where the DNA matches it firmly. Some rows have no size entry. The others give once, few or many, or a class for an expanded clone.

j_gene | d_gene | abundance | v_gene | CDR3nt | CDR3aa
TRBJ2-3 | . | . | TRBV18 | TGTGCCAGCTCACCACTCAGCGTGCGCACAGATACGCAGTATTTT | CASSPLSVRTDTQYF
TRBJ1-6 | . | . | TRBV14 | TGTGCCAGCAGCCAAACAGGGAGAAATTCACCCCTCCACTTT | CASSQTGRNSPLHF
TRBJ1-2 | TRBD1 | . | TRBV10-2 | TGCGCCAGCAGTGACTTGGACAGGGTCGCTGGCTACACCTTC | CASSDLDRVAGYTF
TRBJ2-7 | . | . | TRBV18 | TGTGCCAGCTCACCGCCGGGACTGGCCTACGAGCAGTACTTC | CASSPPGLAYEQYF
TRBJ2-1 | . | . | TRBV14 | TGTGCCAGCAGCCAAGATCAACAGTTCTACAATGAGCAGTTCTTC | CASSQDQQFYNEQFF
TRBJ2-3 | TRBD2 | . | TRBV4-2 | TGTGCCAGCAGCCACCCCTCGGGCACTAGCGCGAGCACAGATACGCAGTATTTT | CASSHPSGTSASTDTQYF
TRBJ2-3 | TRBD1 | . | TRBV19 | TGTGCCAGTAGCAAGACAGGGGATTCAGATACGCAGTATTTT | CASSKTGDSDTQYF
TRBJ1-1 | TRBD1 | . | TRBV19 | TGTGCCAGTAGTACCTATAGGACAGGGGCCACTGAAGCTTTCTTT | CASSTYRTGATEAFF
TRBJ1-2 | TRBD1 | . | TRBV28 | TGTGCCAGCAGTATTATCTCCTGGACAGGGGACTATGGCTACACCTTC | CASSIISWTGDYGYTF
TRBJ1-6 | . | . | TRBV28 | TGTGCCAGCACCTACATGGGGATTCAGGGATCACCCCTCCACTTT | CASTYMGIQGSPLHF
TRBJ1-1 | . | few | TRBV5-1 | TGCGCCAGCAGCATAGCACCGGACAGAGAGAACACTGAAGCTTTCTTT | CASSIAPDRENTEAFF
TRBJ2-1 | TRBD2 | . | TRBV13 | TGTGCCAGCACGGGAGGGGGTCGCAATGAGCAGTTCTTC | CASTGGGRNEQFF
TRBJ1-5 | . | . | TRBV10-2 | TGCGCCAGCAGTGAGGCCCCCAGGGCTCTCAATCAGCCCCAGCATTTT | CASSEAPRALNQPQHF
TRBJ1-3 | . | few | TRBV14 | TGTGCCAGCAGCTTCGGCACCAGGGACTTCACCAGCCTATATTTT | CASSFGTRDFTSLYF
TRBJ1-1 | . | . | TRBV27 | TGTGCCAGCAGTTTATGGGGGGTACGGACTGAAGCTTTCTTT | CASSLWGVRTEAFF
TRBJ1-3 | . | once | TRBV30 | TGTGCCTGGATCACTGGGTCGGGAGGCACCATATATTTT | CAWITGSGGTIYF
TRBJ1-3 | TRBD1 | . | TRBV19 | TGTGCCAGCACGAAATGGCGGGACAGAGACTCTGGAAACACCATATATTTT | CASTKWRDRDSGNTIYF
TRBJ1-2 | . | . | TRBV28 | TGTGCCAGCAGTTTTCTTTGGGCGGGCTACACCTTC | CASSFLWAGYTF
TRBJ1-4 | TRBD1 | . | TRBV3-1/TRBV3-2 | TGTGCCAGCAGCCAAGTTACAGGGGTAGATCGGGGTCCGAATGGTGAAAAACTGTTTTTT | CASSQVTGVDRGPNGEKLFF
TRBJ2-2 | TRBD2 | . | TRBV10-2 | TGCGCCAGCATCCAAAACGGGGGGGACACCGGGGAGCTGTTTTTT | CASIQNGGDTGELFF
TRBJ2-3 | TRBD2 | . | TRBV5-6 | TGTGCCAGCAGCTTCCAGCTCAGCGGGGGGAGCACAGATACGCAGTATTTT | CASSFQLSGGSTDTQYF
TRBJ1-5 | . | many | TRBV14 | TGTGCCAGCAGCCGTTCAGGTCTCAATCAGCCCCAGCATTTT | CASSRSGLNQPQHF
TRBJ2-3 | . | . | TRBV6-4 | TGTGCCAGCAGTGACTCGGGCGTGACCCCGACAGATACGCAGTATTTT | CASSDSGVTPTDTQYF
TRBJ2-7 | . | . | TRBV13 | TGTGCCAGCAGCTTAGGCAGGGGAAGTTCTTACGAGCAGTACTTC | CASSLGRGSSYEQYF
TRBJ2-5 | . | . | TRBV7-9 | TGTGCCAGCAGCTTAGAAGAGACAGGAGAGGTCCAAGAGGCCCAGTACTTC | CASSLEETGEVQEAQYF
TRBJ2-4 | . | . | TRBV6-5 | TGTGCCAGCACCCCCAGTACGTCGGCCAAAAACATTCAGTACTTC | CASTPSTSAKNIQYF
TRBJ2-1 | . | . | TRBV5-5 | TGTGCCAGCAGTGACCCGACTAGTCAGCAGTTCTTC | CASSDPTSQQFF
TRBJ1-1 | TRBD1 | . | TRBV5-4 | TGTGCCAGCAGAGGGACAGGGGGGGATACTGAAGCTTTCTTT | CASRGTGGDTEAFF
TRBJ1-2 | TRBD1 | . | TRBV19 | TGTGCCAGTAGTAACGGGTTGCGGGACAGGGATACCCTATACTATGGCTACACCTTC | CASSNGLRDRDTLYYGYTF
TRBJ2-7 | . | . | TRBV19 | TGTGCCAGTAGTATAGTCCCACAGGCCCCCTACGAGCAGTACTTC | CASSIVPQAPYEQYF
TRBJ2-1 | . | . | TRBV5-1 | TGCGCCAGCAGCTTGGAATGGCGGGCCTACAATGAGCAGTTCTTC | CASSLEWRAYNEQFF
TRBJ2-3 | . | few | TRBV20-1 | TGCAGTGCCCGGACAGATACGCAGTATTTT | CSARTDTQYF
TRBJ1-2 | . | . | TRBV12-2 | TGTGCAAGTCGCTTAGGATTGGGGGGGCGAGGGTATGGCTACACCTTC | CASRLGLGGRGYGYTF
TRBJ1-2 | TRBD1 | . | TRBV7-9 | TGTGCCAGCAGCGGAACAGGGGACTATGGCTACACCTTC | CASSGTGDYGYTF
TRBJ2-7 | . | . | TRBV24-1 | TGTGCCGTTCAGGGCAGGGTGGGGGAGCAGTACTTC | CAVQGRVGEQYF
TRBJ2-7 | TRBD2 | . | TRBV3-1/TRBV3-2 | TGTGCCAGCAGCCAATTCTTCGCGGGAGTTGACTCCTACGAGCAGTACTTC | CASSQFFAGVDSYEQYF
TRBJ1-3 | . | few | TRBV5-4 | TGTGCCAGCAGCCTCACGTTAGGGGTCGGAAACACCATATATTTT | CASSLTLGVGNTIYF
TRBJ1-1 | . | . | TRBV6-2/TRBV6-3 | TGTGCCAGCAGTCCCAACCTAGGACTAGCCACTGAAGCTTTCTTT | CASSPNLGLATEAFF
TRBJ2-5 | TRBD2 | . | TRBV5-1 | TGCGCCAGCAGCGGAGGGGAGGGATCACGCGGGGAGACCCAGTACTTC | CASSGGEGSRGETQYF
TRBJ1-5 | . | few | TRBV28 | TGTGCCAGCAGTTACCGGAGTCAGCCCCAGCATTTT | CASSYRSQPQHF
TRBJ2-3 | TRBD2 | . | TRBV5-8 | TGTGCCAGCAGCTCGCGGGGGGGCGTAGATACGCAGTATTTT | CASSSRGGVDTQYF